Here is one T cell receptor (beta chain) with its context. The data belong to a study of T cell changes during pregnancy in multiple sclerosis. Assay used: immunoSEQ multiplex PCR; TCRdb lists only in-frame clones, some missing. The top ten hold roughly 0.93% of the sample, which has approximately 84,000 clones, approximately 93% seen once. The V gene's germline CDR1 is SGHRS and CDR2 YFSETQ. The CDR3 contains 16 residues. The V gene lost 4 bases and the J gene lost 1 base, with 16 bases spanning the gap. Specimen: peripheral blood, collected in the second trimester of pregnancy. This clonotype was sampled from a female donor in good health, enrolled as a control in a pregnancy study. V usage is TRBV5-1 and J usage is TRBJ2-3, with D perhaps matching TRBD2 (6 bases). The CDR3: CASSPRGSGRTDTQYF. The CDR3 coding sequence is TGCGCCAGCAGCCCACGGGGTAGCGGACGCACAGATACGCAGTATTTT.